The 27 T cell receptor beta chains below come from one sample, sequenced in a study of beta chain features in type 1 diabetes. The whole isolated RNA underwent reverse transcription, so sequencing captured expressed TCRB transcripts. Measured with immunoSEQ multiplex PCR; TCRdb has only the in-frame clones, and not every one. The sample has fewer than 250,000 clones, over 9.5% seen once. Source material: naive CD4+ T cells from blood. These TCRs come from a young woman in good health.

This clone was detected only a few times. For the CDR3, the DNA is TGTGCCAGCAGTTTGCCCGCAGGAGGGCCCAAAAACATTCAGTACTTC. This codes for CASSLPAGGPKNIQYF. The genes are TRBV28 and TRBJ2-4, with D tentatively TRBD2 (6 bases). Germline assignment: CDR1 MDHEN and CDR2 SYDVKM. The CDR3 is 16 amino acids. Trimming shortened V by 3 bases and J by 2 bases, and 14 bases separated the two germline ends.

To note about this clone: This specimen includes other DNA sequences encoding the same CDR3. The V and J genes are TRBV9 and TRBJ2-1; D is possibly TRBD1 (5 bases). This CDR3 has 15 residues. The germline gives CDR1 SGDLS, CDR2 YYNGEE. Trimming stripped 0 bases from V and 0 bases from J, with 7 bases between. CDR3 region: CASSVVDSSYNEQFF. The CDR3 region has the DNA TGTGCCAGCAGCGTAGTAGACAGCTCCTACAATGAGCAGTTCTTC.

In this sample, this clone turned up a few times. This chain links TRBV5-4 with TRBJ1-1; a possible D gene is TRBD1 (6 bases). Germline V lookup: CDR1 SGHNT, CDR2 YYREEE (reference sequence). There are 15 residues in the CDR3. V lost 4 bases to trimming and J lost 7 bases, with 20 bases between them. CDR3: CASSPRGAGDIEAFF. The CDR3 bases are TGTGCCAGCAGCCCACGAGGGGCAGGGGATATTGAAGCTTTCTTT.

Concerning this clone: A junction boundary mismatches the germline segment, possibly from a read error. At the DNA level, this CDR3 is encoded by other sequences in the same sample as well. The chain couples TRBV9 to TRBJ2-1, with D perhaps TRBD2 (5 bases). The germline V gene encodes CDR1 SGDLS and CDR2 YYNGEE. The CDR3 is 15 amino acids. The CDR3 region is CASSVGSASYNEQFF. In DNA, the CDR3 is TGTGCCAGTAGCGTAGGTAGCGCTTCCTACAATGAGCAGTTCTTC. Together with reference TRBV9 and TRBJ2-1, the CDR3 gives the full variable domain: DSGVTQTPKHLITATGQRVTLRCSPRSGDLSVYWYQQSLDQGLQFLIQYYNGEERAKGNILERFSAQQFPDLHSELNLSSLELGDSALYFCASSVGSASYNEQFFGPGTRLTVL.

In its sample, this clone was seen once. The genes are TRBV5-4 and TRBJ1-3, with 7 bases identical to TRBD1. The CDR3 spans 17 residues. Trimming cost V 0 bases and J 1 base; bases outside gene matches: 7. Germline V lookup: CDR1 SGHNT, CDR2 YYREEE (reference sequence). The CDR3, as DNA: TGTGCCAGCAGCTTGGGCCTCGACAGGGCTTCTGGAAACACCATATATTTT. Translated, it gives CASSLGLDRASGNTIYF.

This clone has just a few counts. The V gene is TRBV5-4, the J gene TRBJ2-5; no clear D gene. The germline V gene has CDR1 SGHNT and CDR2 YYREEE (reference sequence). The CDR3 extends over 14 amino acids. V dropped 0 bases and J dropped 5 bases, with 11 bases sitting between them. The CDR3, as DNA: TGTGCCAGCAGCTTGGCGAGAGGCGGTGAGACCCAGTACTTC. Protein sequence: CASSLARGGETQYF.

This clone was observed a handful of times. The V call is TRBV6-1, the J call TRBJ1-1, with D tentatively TRBD1 (6 bases). This CDR3 is 13 amino acids long. Germline V gene data show CDR1 as MNHNS and CDR2 as SASEGT. V was cut by 6 bases and J by 1 base, with 9 bases left in between. The CDR3 DNA sequence: TGTGCCAGCAGCCAGACAGGGAACACTGAAGCTTTCTTT. Translated, it gives CASSQTGNTEAFF.

This clone has a handful of counts. This rearrangement joins TRBV9 to TRBJ1-2; D is possibly TRBD1 (5 bases). Germline CDR1 and CDR2: SGDLS and YYNGEE. Trimming shortened V by 4 bases and J by 7 bases, and 17 bases separated the two germline ends. The CDR3 has 14 amino acids. CDR3 DNA: TGTGCCAGCAGCCCCAGGGAAATCCGATCTGGCTACACCTTC. Translation gives CASSPREIRSGYTF.

This clone was seen many times. The chain combines TRBV29-1 with TRBJ2-1, with 13 bases matching TRBD2. CDR3 length equals 14 residues. The trim removed 6 bases at V and 7 bases at J, leaving 6 bases unmatched. CDR1 is SQVTM, CDR2 ANQGSEA, per germline. Here the CDR3 DNA reads TGCAGCGTCGCTGGACTAGCGGGAGAGAATGAGCAGTTCTTC. Protein sequence: CSVAGLAGENEQFF.

This clone was picked up a small number of times. The genes are TRBV5-4 and TRBJ1-6; 7 bases fit TRBD1. Germline loops: CDR1 SGHNT, CDR2 YYREEE (reference sequence). V lost 4 bases to trimming and J lost 9 bases; unmatched junction nucleotides: 16. The CDR3 consists of 17 residues. CDR3 region: CASSAAGTELFASPLHF. The DNA of the CDR3 is TGTGCCAGCAGCGCGGCCGGGACAGAACTGTTCGCTTCACCCCTCCACTTT.

This clone was observed a few times. The chain has TRBV20-1 and TRBJ2-1; D remains unclear. V lost 1 base and J 7 bases, leaving 5 bases between the germline ends. This CDR3 spans 11 amino acids. Germline lookup yields CDR1 DFQATT and CDR2 SNEGSKA (reference sequence). CDR3 nucleotides: TGCAGTGCTAGAGTCCAGAATGAGCAGTTCTTC. Protein sequence: CSARVQNEQFF.

This clone occurred a few times. The V and J genes are TRBV6-1 and TRBJ2-7; maybe TRBD2 (5 bases). The germline CDR1 and CDR2 sequences are MNHNS and SASEGT. The CDR3 contains 13 residues. With 3 bases removed from V and 7 bases from J, the gap between germline ends came to 13 bases. For the CDR3, the DNA is TGTGCCAGCAGTGACCTAGCACCGCGGGAGCAGTACTTC. Amino acid sequence: CASSDLAPREQYF.

This clone was seen a few times. This chain connects TRBV15 to TRBJ2-1; D call uncertain. There are 13 residues in the CDR3. Trimming removed 1 base at V and 5 bases at J, with 6 bases between. In germline, CDR1 is LNHNV, CDR2 YYDKDF (reference sequence). The chain's CDR3 is CATSRGPNNEQFF. DNA of the CDR3: TGTGCCACCAGCAGAGGTCCAAACAATGAGCAGTTCTTC. The whole variable domain, remainder taken from reference TRBV15 and TRBJ2-1, is DAMVIQNPRYQVTQFGKPVTLSCSQTLNHNVMYWYQQKSSQAPKLLFHYYDKDFNNEADTPDNFQSRRPNTSFCFLDIRSPGLGDTAMYLCATSRGPNNEQFFGPGTRLTVL.

J is TRBJ2-1 and V is TRBV27, with TRBD2 matching over 12 bases. V lost 2 bases and J lost 10; bases outside the gene matches: 9. Germline V gene sequence: CDR1 MNHEY, CDR2 SMNVEV (reference sequence). This CDR3 has 16 amino acids. The CDR3 here is CASSLGQTSGRYEQFF. The CDR3 region has the DNA TGTGCCAGCAGTTTAGGCCAGACTAGCGGGAGATACGAGCAGTTCTTC.

J is TRBJ1-1 and V is TRBV2, with D perhaps matching TRBD1 (5 bases). Looked up from germline, CDR1 is SNHLY and CDR2 is FYNNEI. Between the trimmed V and J ends, which lost 3 bases and 0 bases, there was a span of 8 bases. This CDR3 spans 14 amino acids. The CDR3 region is CASSEEQVNTEAFF. The CDR3 nucleotides are TGTGCCAGCAGTGAGGAACAGGTGAACACTGAAGCTTTCTTT.

This clone was observed a few times. This chain uses TRBV30 with TRBJ1-2, with D hard to call. V lost 0 bases to trimming and J lost 4 bases, with 9 bases between them. CDR1 GTSNPN and CDR2 SVGIG come from the germline V gene (reference sequence). The CDR3 runs to 13 residues. CDR3 region: CAWSVLALYGYTF. The CDR3 nucleotides read TGTGCCTGGAGTGTATTGGCCCTCTATGGCTACACCTTC. Looking up the rest from reference TRBV30 and TRBJ1-2 gives the full variable domain: SQTIHQWPATLVQPVGSPLSLECTVEGTSNPNLYWYRQAAGRGLQLLFYSVGIGQISSEVPQNLSASRPQDRQFILSSKKLLLSDSGFYLCAWSVLALYGYTFGSGTRLTVV.

This clone came up a few times. Here the CDR3 DNA reads TGTGCCATCAGTGAGTCCACTCTCGGGGGGAATGGGAACTATGGCTACACCTTC. It encodes CAISESTLGGNGNYGYTF. The chain uses TRBV10-3 and TRBJ1-2; possibly TRBD1 for D (5 bases). Germline assignment: CDR1 ENHRY and CDR2 SYGVKD. Trimming stripped 0 bases from V and 2 bases from J, with 19 bases between. The CDR3 runs to 18 residues.

The chain employs TRBV18 and TRBJ1-2; no clear D gene. With 6 bases removed from V and 6 bases from J, the gap between germline ends came to 11 bases. This CDR3 contains 12 residues. From germline, CDR1 is KGHSH and CDR2 LQKENI. CDR3 DNA: TGTGCCAGCTCGGGTAGGAGCCATGGCTACACCTTC. Its protein product is CASSGRSHGYTF.

The rearrangement links TRBV11-1 to TRBJ2-6; D gene unclear. Trimming stripped 3 bases from V and 4 bases from J, with 16 bases between. CDR1 and CDR2 from the germline V gene are SGHAT and FQDESV (reference sequence). This CDR3 is 17 amino acids long. CDR3: CASSFRPGHSGANVLTF. CDR3 bases: TGTGCCAGCAGCTTTAGGCCAGGTCACTCGGGGGCCAACGTCCTGACTTTC.

This clone was seen more than once but under ten times. The same CDR3 arises from other DNA sequences in this sample as well. The chain uses TRBV5-1 and TRBJ2-3; TRBD2 agrees at 9 bases. Germline loops: CDR1 SGHRS, CDR2 YFSETQ. The CDR3 loop spans 16 amino acids. J was trimmed by 0 bases and V by 0 bases; bases with no gene match: 2. CDR3 loop: CASSLDSGGSTDTQYF. CDR3 in DNA: TGCGCCAGCAGCTTGGATAGCGGGGGAAGCACAGATACGCAGTATTTT. Filled out from reference TRBV5-1 and TRBJ2-3, the complete variable domain reads KAGVTQTPRYLIKTRGQQVTLSCSPISGHRSVSWYQQTPGQGLQFLFEYFSETQRNKGNFPGRFSGRQFSNSRSEMNVSTLELGDSALYLCASSLDSGGSTDTQYFGPGTRLTVL.

This clone has a handful of counts. The rearrangement uses TRBV6-5 and TRBJ1-1; unclear D gene. The CDR3 consists of 14 residues. The germline V gene has CDR1 MNHEY and CDR2 SVGAGI. The ends were cut back, 6 bases at V and 12 bases at J, with 23 bases in the middle. The CDR3 coding sequence is TGTGCCAGCAGAAAACCCGGTTCTCCCTTTCCAACTTTCTTT. Residues: CASRKPGSPFPTFF.

The chain uses TRBV19 and TRBJ1-4; D uncertain. Trimming stripped 5 bases from V and 8 bases from J, with 12 bases between. Germline V gene sequence: CDR1 LNHDA, CDR2 SQIVND (reference sequence). This CDR3 contains 13 residues. The CDR3 spells CASSGKTTEKLFF. CDR3 nucleotides: TGTGCCAGTAGTGGGAAGACTACCGAAAAACTGTTTTTT. Filled out from reference TRBV19 and TRBJ1-4, the complete variable domain reads DGGITQSPKYLFRKEGQNVTLSCEQNLNHDAMYWYRQDPGQGLRLIYYSQIVNDFQKGDIAEGYSVSREKKESFPLTVTSAQKNPTAFYLCASSGKTTEKLFFGSGTQLSVL.

This chain connects TRBV7-2 to TRBJ2-7; TRBD1 matches at 10 bases. Germline CDR1 and CDR2: SGHTA and FQGNSA. The V and J ends lost 0 bases and 4 bases, in that order; junction bases with no gene match: 9. The CDR3 sequence is 17 residues long. The CDR3 nucleotides are TGTGCCAGCAGCTTAGCGCTTTTCCGGGACAGGGGATACGAGCAGTACTTC. It specifies CASSLALFRDRGYEQYF.

V is TRBV5-1 and J is TRBJ2-5; a weak D match, TRBD1 (6 bases). The CDR3 runs 14 residues. Germline CDR1 reads SGHRS; CDR2 reads YFSETQ. The V gene lost 4 bases and the J gene lost 2 bases, with 12 bases spanning the gap. In nucleotides, the CDR3 is TGCGCCAGCAGCGTGACAGGACCTCAAGAGACCCAGTACTTC. This translates into CASSVTGPQETQYF. Together with reference TRBV5-1 and TRBJ2-5, the CDR3 gives the full variable domain: KAGVTQTPRYLIKTRGQQVTLSCSPISGHRSVSWYQQTPGQGLQFLFEYFSETQRNKGNFPGRFSGRQFSNSRSEMNVSTLELGDSALYLCASSVTGPQETQYFGPGTRLLVL.

The V call is TRBV30, the J call TRBJ1-1; 8 nucleotides line up with TRBD1. Per the germline V gene, CDR1 is GTSNPN and CDR2 is SVGIG (reference sequence). The V segment lost 0 bases and the J segment 0 bases; nucleotides outside the gene matches: 6. The CDR3 runs to 16 residues. CDR3 protein: CAWSVRDRIMNTEAFF. CDR3 bases: TGTGCCTGGAGTGTACGGGACAGGATAATGAACACTGAAGCTTTCTTT.

The chain links TRBV5-1 to TRBJ2-3; TRBD2 matches at 10 bases. V lost 0 bases and J lost 5; bases outside the gene matches: 3. From germline, CDR1 is SGHRS and CDR2 YFSETQ. This CDR3 is built from 15 residues. CDR3 bases: TGCGCCAGCAGCTTGGCTAGCGGGGGTGGAGATACGCAGTATTTT. This sequence encodes CASSLASGGGDTQYF.

The CDR3 DNA reads TGTGCCAGCAGGAGGACAGTCGCCTACGAGCAGTACTTC. It yields the protein CASRRTVAYEQYF. The J gene is TRBJ2-7, the V gene TRBV2; possible D gene TRBD1, 6 bases. Between the trimmed V and J ends, which lost 6 bases and 2 bases, there was a span of 11 bases. The germline V gene has CDR1 SNHLY and CDR2 FYNNEI. The length of the CDR3 is 13 residues.